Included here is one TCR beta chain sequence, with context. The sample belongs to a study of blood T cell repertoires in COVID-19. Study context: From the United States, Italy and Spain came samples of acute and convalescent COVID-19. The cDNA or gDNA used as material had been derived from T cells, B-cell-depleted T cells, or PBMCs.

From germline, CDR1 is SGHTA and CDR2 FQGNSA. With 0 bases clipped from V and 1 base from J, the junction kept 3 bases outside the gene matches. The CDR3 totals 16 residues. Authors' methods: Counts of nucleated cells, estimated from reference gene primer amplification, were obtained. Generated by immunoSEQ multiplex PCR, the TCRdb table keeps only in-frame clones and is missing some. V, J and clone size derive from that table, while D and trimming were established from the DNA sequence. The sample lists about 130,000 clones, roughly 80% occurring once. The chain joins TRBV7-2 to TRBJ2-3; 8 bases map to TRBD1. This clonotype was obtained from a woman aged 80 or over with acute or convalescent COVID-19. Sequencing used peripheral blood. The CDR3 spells CASSLALTGGTDTQYF. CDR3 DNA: TGTGCCAGCAGCTTAGCGTTGACAGGGGGCACAGATACGCAGTATTTT. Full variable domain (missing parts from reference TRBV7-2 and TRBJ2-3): GAGVSQSPSNKVTEKGKDVELRCDPISGHTALYWYRQSLGQGLEFLIYFQGNSAPDKSGLPSDRFSAERTGGSVSTLTIQRTQQEDSAVYLCASSLALTGGTDTQYFGPGTRLTVL.